The rows below give T cell receptor beta chains drawn from one sample of a study of CD8+ T cells in alopecia areata. Measured with immunoSEQ multiplex PCR; TCRdb has only the in-frame clones, and not every one. The table includes some 120,000 clones, about 59% detected once. Sample: CD8+ T cells sorted from blood, taken at week 24, from a patient treated with tofacitinib. The source is a human donor with alopecia areata. Each CDR3 is given with its conserved first and last residue. Fields, in order: V gene, clone size, J gene, D gene, CDR3 DNA, CDR3 protein. The D gene is left open where the match is weak. The listing skips clone size in some rows; elsewhere it reads once, few, many or a size class.

TRBV25-1	few	TRBJ1-2	NA	TGTGCCAGCAGTGAAGATACAGCCCTGGAAGCTAACTATGGCTACACCTTC	CASSEDTALEANYGYTF
TRBV4-2	once	TRBJ1-5	NA	TGTGCCAGCAGCCAAGATCCCGGCTATAGCAATCAGCCCCAGCATTTT	CASSQDPGYSNQPQHF
TRBV6-5	NA	TRBJ1-2	NA	TGTGCCAGCACCACGGGCGAAGCTAACTATGGCTACACCTTC	CASTTGEANYGYTF
TRBV30	once	TRBJ1-1	NA	TGTGCCTGGAGGGCTTGGGGACAGAACACTGAAGCTTTCTTT	CAWRAWGQNTEAFF
TRBV2	NA	TRBJ1-6	NA	TGTGCCAGCAGGGGGGAGAACCTTGCCTATAATTCACCCCTCCACTTT	CASRGENLAYNSPLHF
TRBV29-1	NA	TRBJ1-1	NA	TGCAGCGTTGAAGATTCCACTGAAGCTTTCTTT	CSVEDSTEAFF
TRBV9	few	TRBJ2-6	NA	TGTGCCAGCAGCCCAGGGGCCGTCTCTGGGGCCAACGTCCTGACTTTC	CASSPGAVSGANVLTF
TRBV27	NA	TRBJ1-2	NA	TGTGCCAGCAGTCCATCCGGGGCGGTCTATGGCTACACCTTC	CASSPSGAVYGYTF
TRBV29-1	NA	TRBJ2-4	TRBD1	TGCAGCGTAACCTTTCGGGACAGGGTTGGAAAAAACATTCAGTACTTC	CSVTFRDRVGKNIQYF
TRBV6-6	few	TRBJ1-1	NA	TGTGCCAGCAGTGGGTCTGAGAACACTGAAGCTTTCTTT	CASSGSENTEAFF
TRBV13	NA	TRBJ2-1	NA	TGTGCCAGCAGCAAACAGGGCTCCTACAATGAGCAGTTCTTC	CASSKQGSYNEQFF
TRBV29-1	NA	TRBJ2-7	NA	TGCAGCGTTGAAGGGCCATTGGAGCAGTACTTC	CSVEGPLEQYF
TRBV1	NA	TRBJ1-1	NA	TGCACCAGCAGCCAAGTGGGGACAGGGAGGGCTTTCTTT	CTSSQVGTGRAFF
TRBV6-5	NA	TRBJ2-5	NA	TGTGCCAGCAGCCTACAGGGATCAGAGACCCAGTACTTC	CASSLQGSETQYF
TRBV5-6	NA	TRBJ1-2	NA	TGTGCCAGCAGCTTGGGCAATGGCTACACCTTC	CASSLGNGYTF
TRBV30	few	TRBJ1-1	NA	TGTGCCTGGAGGTGGAGGGAGGGGTACACTGAAGCTTTCTTT	CAWRWREGYTEAFF
TRBV6-1	many	TRBJ2-3	TRBD1	TGTGCCAGCAGTTCCGGGACAGGGCACACAGATACGCAGTATTTT	CASSSGTGHTDTQYF
TRBV5-1	NA	TRBJ2-2	TRBD1	TGCGCCAGCAGCTTGGCCGGGACAGGGTACACCGGGGAGCTGTTTTTT	CASSLAGTGYTGELFF
TRBV29-1	NA	TRBJ2-2	NA	TGCAGCGTTGTTTCAGGGGCTCACACCGGGGAGCTGTTTTTT	CSVVSGAHTGELFF
TRBV2	NA	TRBJ2-7	NA	TGTGCCAGCAGTGAAGTGTCTTGGGAGCAGTACTTC	CASSEVSWEQYF
TRBV5-4	NA	TRBJ2-1	NA	TGTGCCAGCAGCCTGGGAGACAATGAGCAGTTCTTC	CASSLGDNEQFF
TRBV11-2	few	TRBJ2-7	TRBD2	TGTGCCAGCAGCTTAGGCGGGGGGCCCTACGAGCAGTACTTC	CASSLGGGPYEQYF
TRBV20-1	NA	TRBJ2-7	NA	TGCAGTGCTAGAGAGTTGGAGCAGTACTTC	CSARELEQYF
TRBV15	NA	TRBJ2-7	NA	TGTGCCACCAGCAGCGGCAGGGAGGTCCCCTACGAGCAGTACTTC	CATSSGREVPYEQYF
TRBV7-9	NA	TRBJ2-3	NA	TGTGCCTTCCCTAGGGACAGCACAGATACGCAGTATTTT	CAFPRDSTDTQYF
TRBV14	NA	TRBJ2-5	NA	TGTGCCAGCAGCCAAGAGTGGCGGCGCGGGACTTTACAAGAGACCCAGTACTTC	CASSQEWRRGTLQETQYF
TRBV5-1	NA	TRBJ1-1	NA	TGCGCCAGCAGCTTGTCACAGGGTGGAGCAACTGAAGCTTTCTTT	CASSLSQGGATEAFF
TRBV6-4	NA	TRBJ2-2	TRBD1	TGTGCCAGCAGCGACACCGGGACAGGGGACACCGGGGAGCTGTTTTTT	CASSDTGTGDTGELFF